This T cell receptor (beta chain) was captured in a study of cytomegalovirus exposure and HLA in healthy donors. Study-level results: It was reported that the classifier diagnosed cytomegalovirus status with high specificity and sensitivity in both the original and validation cohorts.

In the case of this clone: As yet, its antigen is unknown.

The germline gives CDR1 SGHDN, CDR2 FVKESK. The CDR3 covers 15 residues. Trimming at V came to 0 bases and at J to 3 bases, leaving 4 bases not matched to a gene. Primers for the PCR totalled 60 Vbeta and 13 Jbeta. The data were produced by immunoSEQ multiplex PCR, yet TCRdb's version contains in-frame clones alone and is incomplete. The sample has 160,000 or so clones, roughly 88% seen once. The receptor was derived from a woman in her late teens or twenties in good health and CMV-seronegative. The sequenced sample consisted of PBMCs. The chain carries TRBV14 and TRBJ1-2, with 7 bases identical to TRBD1. The CDR3 sequence: CASSQDQTGDYGYTF. In nucleotides, the CDR3 is TGTGCCAGCAGCCAAGATCAAACAGGGGACTATGGCTACACCTTC.